The clone carrying this T cell receptor (beta chain) was seen only a few times. The antigen is unknown. Constant-region reverse primers amplified full-length variable regions, followed by semi-nested Nested Universal Primer A PCR. One entry per CDR3 protein, called by TCRdb with MiXCR from the 5' RACE reads. Among about 47,000 distinct CDR3 sequences listed, around a quarter were seen once. Overall study results and limits: Greatest tumor Treg TCR overlap was with tumor naive CD4+ cells. Tumor memory CD4+ T cell TCR gene usage was found to cluster with blood and lymph node memory CD4+ cells and with lymph node naive CD4+ cells. The larger-cohort validation was restricted to a single TCR beta V-J rearrangement rather than whole repertoires.

CDR1 is DFQATT and CDR2 is SNEGSKA in the germline V gene (reference sequence). V lost 6 bases, J lost 0 bases, and 9 bases lay in between. The length of the CDR3 is 13 residues. This chain uses TRBV20-1 with TRBJ1-5; D call uncertain. The TCR originated in a female donor with breast cancer. The sequenced material came from naive CD4+ T cells sorted from blood. Subset described: naive CD4+ T cells, CD4+CD45RA+CD25-. CDR3 amino acids: CSARPGSNQPQHF. CDR3 DNA sequence: TGCAGTGCACGCCCGGGTAGCAATCAGCCCCAGCATTTT.